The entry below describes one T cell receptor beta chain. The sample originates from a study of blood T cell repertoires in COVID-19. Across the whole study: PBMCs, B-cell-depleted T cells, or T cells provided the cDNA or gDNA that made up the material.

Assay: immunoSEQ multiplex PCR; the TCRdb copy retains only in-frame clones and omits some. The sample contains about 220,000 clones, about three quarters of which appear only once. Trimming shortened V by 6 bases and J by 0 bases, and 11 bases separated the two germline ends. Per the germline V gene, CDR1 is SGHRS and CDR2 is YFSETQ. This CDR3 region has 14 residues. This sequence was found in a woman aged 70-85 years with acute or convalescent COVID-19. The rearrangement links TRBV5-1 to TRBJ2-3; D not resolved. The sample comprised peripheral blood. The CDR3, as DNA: TGCGCCAGCACCCCCCTCAGTAGCACAGATACGCAGTATTTT. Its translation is CASTPLSSTDTQYF.